This entry lists 24 T cell receptor beta chains sequenced from one sample in a study of glioma-infiltrating T cells after dendritic cell vaccination. Libraries were prepared by immunoSEQ multiplex PCR; TCRdb keeps only in-frame clonotypes and omits some of them. Of more than 60,000 clones listed, around 86% were seen once; the top ten hold about 8.9%. The sample was blood, taken before dendritic cell vaccination. The receptor source for this set is a human donor with glioblastoma.

V usage is TRBV5-1 and J usage is TRBJ2-1; 8 bases agree with TRBD2. This CDR3 contains 14 residues. V was pared by 0 bases and J by 7 bases, with 3 bases of the junction left unmatched. Per the germline V gene, CDR1 is SGHRS and CDR2 is YFSETQ. CDR3 bases: TGCGCCAGCAGCTTGGGGGCGGGGGGAAATGAGCAGTTCTTC. It translates to CASSLGAGGNEQFF.

The chain couples TRBV12-5 to TRBJ2-7; TRBD1 might be the D (6 bases). The CDR3 totals 15 residues. V was shortened by 5 bases and J by 2 bases, with 16 bases between the two germline ends. Per the germline V gene, CDR1 is LGHNT and CDR2 is FRNRAP. CDR3 in amino acids: CASGPGRPGAYEQYF. Here the CDR3 DNA reads TGTGCTAGTGGTCCGGGCCGCCCAGGGGCCTACGAGCAGTACTTC.

V gene TRBV23-1 combines with J gene TRBJ2-3; 9 positions agree with TRBD2. TRBV23-1 is filed as an ORF, its function uncertain. The CDR3 loop spans 16 amino acids. The V segment lost 7 bases and the J segment 6 bases; nucleotides outside the gene matches: 14. The CDR3 protein is CASITKRGASEDTQYF. The DNA of the CDR3 is TGCGCCAGCATCACCAAGCGGGGGGCTTCGGAGGATACGCAGTATTTT.

This chain joins TRBV9 and TRBJ2-5, with TRBD1 identical over 8 bases. The length of the CDR3 is 15 residues. The ends lost 2 bases at V and 5 bases at J; junction bases unmatched: 8. Germline-derived CDR1 and CDR2 are SGDLS and YYNGEE. The CDR3, as DNA: TGTGCCAGCAGCGTTGGGACAGGAATAGGGGAGACCCAGTACTTC. Encoded protein: CASSVGTGIGETQYF.

The chain links TRBV28 to TRBJ1-1; D not resolved. CDR3 length: 12 amino acids. V shed 3 bases and J shed 6 bases, with 8 bases lying between them. Germline lookup yields CDR1 MDHEN and CDR2 SYDVKM. CDR3 coding DNA: TGTGCCAGCAGTTTGAACCAGGCTGAAGCTTTCTTT. It encodes CASSLNQAEAFF. Supplemented by reference TRBV28 and TRBJ1-1, the full variable domain reads DVKVTQSSRYLVKRTGEKVFLECVQDMDHENMFWYRQDPGLGLRLIYFSYDVKMKEKGDIPEGYSVSREKKERFSLILESASTNQTSMYLCASSLNQAEAFFGQGTRLTVV.

This clone was detected once. This chain connects TRBV7-2 to TRBJ2-5; TRBD2 aligns across 13 bases. The CDR3 is 18 amino acids. The V and J ends lost 4 bases and 5 bases, in that order; junction bases with no gene match: 13. Germline V gives CDR1 SGHTA, CDR2 FQGNSA. CDR3 coding DNA: TGTGCCAGCAGCTCCGGACTAGCGGGGGCCAACTGGGGGGAGACCCAGTACTTC. This sequence encodes CASSSGLAGANWGETQYF. Combining the CDR3 with reference TRBV7-2 and TRBJ2-5 gives the whole variable domain GAGVSQSPSNKVTEKGKDVELRCDPISGHTALYWYRQSLGQGLEFLIYFQGNSAPDKSGLPSDRFSAERTGGSVSTLTIQRTQQEDSAVYLCASSSGLAGANWGETQYFGPGTRLLVL.

V usage is TRBV25-1 and J usage is TRBJ2-3; D perhaps matches TRBD1 (6 bases). Germline CDR1 reads MGHDK; CDR2 reads SYGVNS. The CDR3 runs to 15 residues. V lost 3 bases, J lost 6 bases, and 16 bases lay in between. The CDR3: CASSDRDIGFDTQYF. Written as DNA, the CDR3 is TGTGCCAGCAGTGATCGGGACATTGGTTTCGATACGCAGTATTTT.

The chain has TRBV5-4 and TRBJ1-4; D is undetermined. The CDR3 covers 18 residues. Deletions cut 0 bases from V and 0 bases from J, with 15 bases between. Germline V gives CDR1 SGHNT, CDR2 YYREEE (reference sequence). The CDR3 loop is CASSLGGGGGATNEKLFF. CDR3 in DNA: TGTGCCAGCAGCTTGGGGGGAGGAGGCGGTGCAACTAATGAAAAACTGTTTTTT. The full variable domain, its missing parts supplied by reference TRBV5-4 and TRBJ1-4, is ETGVTQSPTHLIKTRGQQVTLRCSSQSGHNTVSWYQQALGQGPQFIFQYYREEENGRGNFPPRFSGLQFPNYSSELNVNALELDDSALYLCASSLGGGGGATNEKLFFGSGTQLSVL.

The J gene is TRBJ2-7, the V gene TRBV6-5; 7 positions agree with TRBD1. J lost 6 bases, V lost 6 bases, and 8 bases had no gene match. The V gene's germline CDR1 is MNHEY and CDR2 SVGAGI. CDR3 length: 13 amino acids. As DNA, the CDR3 is TGTGCCAGCAGCTCCCATCGACAGGGCGAGCAGTACTTC. This gives the protein CASSSHRQGEQYF.

The rearrangement links TRBV6-5 to TRBJ2-1; D ambiguous. This CDR3 comprises 13 residues. Trimming pared 7 bases from V and 6 bases from J, leaving 13 bases between. Germline V gene data show CDR1 as MNHEY and CDR2 as SVGAGI. CDR3 DNA sequence: TGTGCCAGCAACCCGACGACGGGCAATGAGCAGTTCTTC. It is translated as CASNPTTGNEQFF.

This clone showed up just a few times. This chain links TRBV18 with TRBJ2-7, with 7 positions matching TRBD2. The CDR3 has 16 amino acids. Germline assignment: CDR1 KGHSH and CDR2 LQKENI. The ends lost 3 bases at V and 5 bases at J; junction bases unmatched: 13. The CDR3 is CASSPGVWSGVHEQYF. CDR3 bases: TGTGCCAGCTCACCTGGGGTGTGGAGCGGGGTCCACGAGCAGTACTTC.

This chain joins TRBV5-1 and TRBJ2-7, with 7 bases lining up with TRBD1. The CDR3 totals 15 residues. The germline V gene encodes CDR1 SGHRS and CDR2 YFSETQ. V dropped 4 bases and J dropped 5; count of bases not matched to a gene: 12. The CDR3 here is CASSPYRGGIHEQYF. In DNA form, the CDR3 reads TGCGCCAGCAGCCCGTACAGGGGCGGAATTCACGAGCAGTACTTC.

CDR3 DNA: TGCGCCAGCAGCTTGTTAGCCTCCTACGAGCAGTACTTC. Its translation is CASSLLASYEQYF. This chain uses TRBV5-1 with TRBJ2-5; D gene ambiguous. The better agreement between TRBJ2-7 and the DNA end casts doubt on the J call. The CDR3 spans 13 residues. Germline CDR1 and CDR2: SGHRS and YFSETQ.

The V and J genes are TRBV28 and TRBJ1-2; D gene uncertain. Germline CDR1 MDHEN, CDR2 SYDVKM. The CDR3 loop spans 16 amino acids. V lost 2 bases to trimming and J lost 0 bases, with 13 bases between them. CDR3 residues: CASSLPPWAPNYGYTF. The CDR3 bases are TGTGCCAGCAGTTTACCCCCCTGGGCTCCTAACTATGGCTACACCTTC.

This clone was recorded a few times. V and J are TRBV2 and TRBJ1-5, with a possible D match to TRBD1 (6 bases). V shed 3 bases and J shed 4 bases, with 13 bases lying between them. The CDR3 has 15 amino acids. Germline CDR1 SNHLY, CDR2 FYNNEI. The CDR3 loop reads CASSDGTIPNQPQHF. CDR3 nucleotides: TGTGCCAGCAGTGACGGGACAATTCCAAATCAGCCCCAGCATTTT. The full variable domain, in which reference TRBV2 and TRBJ1-5 provide the parts outside the CDR3, is EPEVTQTPSHQVTQMGQEVILRCVPISNHLYFYWYRQILGQKVEFLVSFYNNEISEKSEIFDDQFSVERPDGSNFTLKIRSTKLEDSAMYFCASSDGTIPNQPQHFGDGTRLSIL.

V and J are TRBV7-9 and TRBJ2-5, with 9 bases fitting TRBD2. Germline CDR1 is SEHNR and CDR2 is FQNEAQ (reference sequence). The junction had 7 bases not matched to a gene; V was cut back by 6 bases and J by 2 bases. CDR3 size: 15 residues. This chain's CDR3 is CASSYQLAGQETQYF. CDR3 nucleotide sequence: TGTGCCAGCAGTTACCAACTAGCGGGTCAAGAGACCCAGTACTTC.

The sample holds a few counts of this clone. The chain has TRBV21-1 and TRBJ1-3. TRBV21-1 is a pseudogene locus. This CDR3 is built from 16 residues. CDR3 DNA: TGTGCCAGCAGCAAAAAGGCCAGGACTACTGGAAACACCATATATTTT. Its protein is CASSKKARTTGNTIYF.

The chain carries TRBV4-1 and TRBJ2-3, with 7 nucleotides matching TRBD2. Germline CDR1 reads MGHRA; CDR2 reads YSYEKL. The CDR3 covers 16 residues. The J segment lost 3 bases and the V segment lost 3 bases, leaving 9 bases of the junction unmatched. CDR3 nucleotides: TGCGCCAGCAGCCAGGTAGGACTAGGCCTTACAGATACGCAGTATTTT. It codes for CASSQVGLGLTDTQYF.

CDR3 coding DNA: TGCGCCAGCAGCTCTGGACAGCTTAGCTCTGGAAACACCATATATTTT. Its translation: CASSSGQLSSGNTIYF. This chain uses TRBV5-1 with TRBJ1-3; D perhaps matches TRBD1 (6 bases). V lost 3 bases to trimming and J lost 0 bases, with 13 bases between them. This CDR3 has 16 amino acids. Germline CDR1 is SGHRS and CDR2 is YFSETQ.

The chain employs TRBV28 and TRBJ1-2; D call uncertain. This CDR3 has 12 residues. Germline V gene sequence: CDR1 MDHEN, CDR2 SYDVKM. Trimming took 3 bases from V and 8 from J, leaving 10 bases between them. The CDR3 here is CASSFGLVGYTF. For the CDR3, the DNA is TGTGCCAGCAGTTTTGGCCTGGTGGGCTACACCTTC.

This rearrangement joins TRBV14 to TRBJ1-2; tentatively, D is TRBD1 (6 bases). The V gene's germline CDR1 is SGHDN and CDR2 FVKESK. V was clipped by 4 bases and J by 7 bases, with 10 bases between them. This CDR3 region has 12 residues. CDR3 DNA: TGTGCCAGCAGCCCGCAGGGGTTTGGCTACACCTTC. Its protein product is CASSPQGFGYTF. The full variable domain, with the rest looked up from reference TRBV14 and TRBJ1-2, is EAGVTQFPSHSVIEKGQTVTLRCDPISGHDNLYWYRRVMGKEIKFLLHFVKESKQDESGMPNNRFLAERTGGTYSTLKVQPAELEDSGVYFCASSPQGFGYTFGSGTRLTVV.

CDR3 DNA: TGCGCCAGCAGCCTATTAATGACAGGGGACTCCTACAATGAGCAGTTCTTC. This encodes CASSLLMTGDSYNEQFF. The V call is TRBV5-1, the J call TRBJ2-1; 8 nucleotides align to TRBD1. Germline loops: CDR1 SGHRS, CDR2 YFSETQ. The CDR3 has 17 amino acids. V was clipped by 4 bases and J by 0 bases; unmatched bases: 9. Using reference TRBV5-1 and TRBJ2-1 for the parts outside the CDR3, the full variable domain is KAGVTQTPRYLIKTRGQQVTLSCSPISGHRSVSWYQQTPGQGLQFLFEYFSETQRNKGNFPGRFSGRQFSNSRSEMNVSTLELGDSALYLCASSLLMTGDSYNEQFFGPGTRLTVL.

The chain employs TRBV2 and TRBJ2-5, with 11 bases matching TRBD2. The CDR3 has 18 residues. Germline V gene sequence: CDR1 SNHLY, CDR2 FYNNEI. V dropped 5 bases and J dropped 0; count of bases not matched to a gene: 11. CDR3: CASSRPLTSGDYQETQYF. For the CDR3, the DNA is TGTGCCAGCAGTAGGCCCCTGACTAGCGGGGACTACCAAGAGACCCAGTACTTC.

The chain couples TRBV7-6 to TRBJ2-7, with a possible D match to TRBD1 (6 bases). V shed 5 bases and J shed 1 base, with 9 bases lying between them. In germline, CDR1 is SGHVS, CDR2 FNYEAQ. This CDR3 is 13 amino acids long. DNA of the CDR3: TGTGCCAGCAGCCAGGACAGATCCTACGAGCAGTACTTC. This sequence encodes CASSQDRSYEQYF.